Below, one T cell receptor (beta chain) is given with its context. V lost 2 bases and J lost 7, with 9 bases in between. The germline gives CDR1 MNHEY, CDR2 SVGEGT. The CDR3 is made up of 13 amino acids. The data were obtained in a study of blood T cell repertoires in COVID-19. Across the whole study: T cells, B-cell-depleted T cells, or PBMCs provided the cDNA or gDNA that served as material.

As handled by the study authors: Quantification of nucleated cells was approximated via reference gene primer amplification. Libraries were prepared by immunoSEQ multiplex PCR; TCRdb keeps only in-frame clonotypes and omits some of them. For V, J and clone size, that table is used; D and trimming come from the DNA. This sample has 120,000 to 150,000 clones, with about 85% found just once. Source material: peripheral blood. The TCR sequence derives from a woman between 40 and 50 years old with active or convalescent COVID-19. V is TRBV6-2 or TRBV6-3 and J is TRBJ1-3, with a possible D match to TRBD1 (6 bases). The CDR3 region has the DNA TGTGCCAGCAGTTACGACAGGTGGAACACCATATATTTT. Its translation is CASSYDRWNTIYF.